Listed below are T cell receptor beta chains from one sample, sequenced in a study of cytotoxic CD8 clonotypes in ibrutinib-treated CLL. TCRdb's copy holds only in-frame clones and misses some; the assay was immunoSEQ multiplex PCR. The sample shows approximately 84,000 clones, about four fifths of them seen only once. The specimen was PBMCs, collected after 12 months of ibrutinib treatment. Receptor source: a human donor with chronic lymphocytic leukemia. Each CDR3 is given with its conserved first and last residue. A D gene is named only where the DNA matches it firmly. The size of a clone is reported for some rows only, either as once, few or many, or as a class for expanded clones.

D: TRBD1; size: NA; J: TRBJ2-3; V: TRBV4-3; CDR3: CASSPGTGLSDTQYF; DNA: TGCGCCAGCAGCCCCGGGACAGGGCTGTCGGATACGCAGTATTTT
D: NA; size: NA; J: TRBJ2-1; V: TRBV5-6; CDR3: CASSPGGGARFF; DNA: TGTGCCAGCAGCCCGGGTGGGGGGGCCAGGTTCTTC
D: NA; size: NA; J: TRBJ2-7; V: TRBV7-2; CDR3: CASSIQVSVPPYF; DNA: TGTGCCAGCAGCATACAGGTCTCGGTTCCCCCGTACTTC
D: TRBD2; size: NA; J: TRBJ2-5; V: TRBV7-9; CDR3: CASSVSGKETQYF; DNA: TGTGCCAGCAGCGTCAGCGGGAAAGAGACCCAGTACTTC
D: NA; size: NA; J: TRBJ1-1; V: TRBV9; CDR3: CASSTARGTEAFF; DNA: TGTGCCAGCAGCACCGCGAGGGGGACTGAAGCTTTCTTT
D: TRBD2; size: NA; J: TRBJ2-7; V: TRBV7-3; CDR3: CASSSGGGYEQYF; DNA: TGTGCCAGCAGCTCTGGCGGGGGCTACGAGCAGTACTTC
D: NA; size: NA; J: TRBJ2-1; V: TRBV7-3; CDR3: CASSPRPLGEQFF; DNA: TGTGCCAGCAGCCCAAGACCCTTAGGGGAGCAGTTCTTC
D: TRBD1; size: NA; J: TRBJ2-1; V: TRBV10-3; CDR3: CAIGDRVSNEQFF; DNA: TGTGCCATCGGGGACAGGGTTTCAAATGAGCAGTTCTTC
D: NA; size: NA; J: TRBJ1-6; V: TRBV11-1; CDR3: CASSLVSNSPLHF; DNA: TGTGCCAGCAGCTTAGTGTCGAATTCACCCCTCCACTTT
D: TRBD2; size: NA; J: TRBJ2-1; V: TRBV7-3; CDR3: CASRDRTSGDNEQFF; DNA: TGTGCCAGCAGGGATCGGACTAGCGGAGACAATGAGCAGTTCTTC
D: NA; size: once; J: TRBJ1-3; V: TRBV30; CDR3: CAWSGGNTIYF; DNA: TGTGCCTGGAGCGGGGGAAACACCATATATTTT
D: TRBD1; size: NA; J: TRBJ2-1; V: TRBV6-4; CDR3: CASSRDRDYEQFF; DNA: TGTGCCAGCAGCCGGGACAGGGATTATGAGCAGTTCTTC
D: NA; size: NA; J: TRBJ1-3; V: TRBV18; CDR3: CASSPVASSSGNTIYF; DNA: TGTGCCAGCTCACCAGTCGCCTCGAGCTCTGGAAACACCATATATTTT
D: NA; size: NA; J: TRBJ1-6; V: TRBV6-5; CDR3: CASTYGQNSPLHF; DNA: TGTGCCAGCACCTATGGACAGAATTCACCCCTCCACTTT
D: TRBD1; size: few; J: TRBJ2-5; V: TRBV6-5; CDR3: CASSYDRGGPETQYF; DNA: TGTGCCAGCAGTTACGATCGAGGGGGCCCGGAGACCCAGTACTTC
D: NA; size: NA; J: TRBJ2-2; V: TRBV6-4; CDR3: CASSDFGSPGELFF; DNA: TGTGCCAGCAGTGACTTCGGTAGCCCCGGGGAGCTGTTTTTT
D: NA; size: NA; J: TRBJ2-5; V: TRBV18; CDR3: CASSPWAGDGTQYF; DNA: TGTGCCAGCTCACCATGGGCAGGGGACGGGACCCAGTACTTC
D: NA; size: few; J: TRBJ1-1; V: TRBV19; CDR3: CASSTQGGAEAFF; DNA: TGTGCCAGTAGTACCCAGGGTGGGGCTGAAGCTTTCTTT
D: TRBD1; size: NA; J: TRBJ2-3; V: TRBV18; CDR3: CASSSRQGGTDTQYF; DNA: TGTGCCAGCTCATCTCGACAGGGGGGAACAGATACGCAGTATTTT
D: TRBD1; size: NA; J: TRBJ1-1; V: TRBV7-9; CDR3: CASSLGQGAGEAFF; DNA: TGTGCCAGCAGCTTGGGGCAGGGGGCTGGTGAAGCTTTCTTT
D: TRBD2; size: NA; J: TRBJ2-1; V: TRBV10-3; CDR3: CAIRGSGTSYNEQFF; DNA: TGTGCCATCAGGGGTAGCGGGACCTCCTACAATGAGCAGTTCTTC
D: NA; size: once; J: TRBJ2-5; V: TRBV4-3; CDR3: CASSQGTGDTEQYF; DNA: TGCGCCAGCAGCCAAGGGACCGGGGACACAGAGCAGTACTTC
D: NA; size: NA; J: TRBJ1-2; V: TRBV6-5; CDR3: CASGYRHGGYTF; DNA: TGTGCCAGCGGGTACAGGCACGGCGGCTACACCTTC
D: TRBD1; size: NA; J: TRBJ2-7; V: TRBV4-2; CDR3: CASSQTGDRTYEQYF; DNA: TGTGCCAGCAGCCAGACCGGGGACAGAACCTACGAGCAGTACTTC
D: NA; size: once; J: TRBJ2-2; V: TRBV15; CDR3: CATSRQPLNTGELFF; DNA: TGTGCCACCAGCAGACAGCCTCTCAACACCGGGGAGCTGTTTTTT
D: NA; size: NA; J: TRBJ1-4; V: TRBV19; CDR3: CASSRGTPNEKLFF; DNA: TGTGCCAGTAGTCGCGGGACCCCTAATGAAAAACTGTTTTTT
D: TRBD1; size: NA; J: TRBJ2-7; V: TRBV28; CDR3: CASSYSEGAAYEQYF; DNA: TGTGCCAGCAGTTATTCCGAGGGGGCGGCCTACGAGCAGTACTTC
D: NA; size: NA; J: TRBJ2-7; V: TRBV7-2; CDR3: CASSPGGRTSYEQYF; DNA: TGTGCCAGCAGCCCTGGTGGAAGAACCTCCTACGAGCAGTACTTC
D: NA; size: once; J: TRBJ2-1; V: TRBV7-2; CDR3: CASSLEGSEGHNEQFF; DNA: TGTGCCAGCAGCTTAGAAGGTAGCGAAGGACACAATGAGCAGTTCTTC
D: TRBD2; size: NA; J: TRBJ2-3; V: TRBV7-3; CDR3: CASALSEEAGVDTQYF; DNA: TGTGCCAGCGCGCTTTCGGAGGAGGCGGGAGTGGATACGCAGTATTTT
D: NA; size: NA; J: TRBJ1-1; V: TRBV18; CDR3: CASSPRAGDTEAFF; DNA: TGTGCCAGCTCACCCCGGGCCGGTGACACTGAAGCTTTCTTT
D: NA; size: NA; J: TRBJ2-7; V: TRBV11-2; CDR3: CASSPPVRTYEQYF; DNA: TGTGCCAGCAGCCCCCCGGTCCGCACCTACGAGCAGTACTTC
D: NA; size: many; J: TRBJ1-1; V: TRBV5-1; CDR3: CASSLEGPPMRGNTEAFF; DNA: TGCGCCAGCAGCTTGGAGGGCCCCCCGATGCGGGGGAACACTGAAGCTTTCTTT
D: NA; size: NA; J: TRBJ2-5; V: TRBV19; CDR3: CASSIVGGETQYF; DNA: TGTGCCAGTAGTATAGTTGGGGGAGAGACCCAGTACTTC
D: TRBD1; size: NA; J: TRBJ1-3; V: TRBV7-2; CDR3: CASSPRTGAGNTIYF; DNA: TGTGCCAGCAGCCCACGGACAGGGGCTGGAAACACCATATATTTT